This TCR beta chain appears in the sequencing data of a study of blood T cell repertoires in COVID-19 (dated by TCRdb to the early 2020s). General notes on the study: Samples covering the acute and convalescent phases of COVID-19 were provided by collaborators in the United States, Italy and Spain. The prospective study material was composed of cDNA or gDNA derived from T cells, B-cell-depleted T cells, or PBMCs. The dataset comprised deeply sampled blood TCRbeta repertoires from subjects exposed to, actively infected with, or recovered from COVID-19. The repertoires were made available in a free public database intended to serve as a resource for research on the immune response to SARS-CoV-2. The samples were drawn from two sources: the first 160 participants of the ongoing ImmuneRACE study, and 1,254 subjects contributed by 6 global collaborators. A de-identified subject ID, COVID-19 status, age in years and sex were almost always included in the sample metadata. Where available, HLA class I and class II types were obtained from metadata supplied by the sample provider rather than from assay-based typing.

Ends trimmed: V by 6 bases, J by 3 bases; bases unmatched to a gene: 4. Reading from cysteine to phenylalanine, the CDR3 counts 14 amino acids. Here the CDR3 DNA is all that survives: 42 bases in frame from base 1. CDR1 is given as MDHEN and CDR2 as SYDVKM, both from the germline V gene. Each collaborating institution followed its own protocols to collect whole blood in K2EDTA tubes. For TCRbeta analysis, collaborators shipped samples in one of three forms: frozen whole blood, isolated PBMCs, or DNA extracted from either of those sample types. Study-wide findings and limitations: The amount of clinical and demographic metadata varied by source and participant and was provided uncurated.

As concerns this clone: Its specific antigen is unknown. Per-nucleotide qualities are absent, and no much larger clonotype sits a single base away. Within the sample, other DNA sequences also encode this same CDR3.

TCRbeta CDR3 regions were amplified from genomic DNA by means of the immunoSEQ Assay, a bias-controlled multiplex PCR. Under the source paper's analysis protocol: The number of nucleated cells in each sample was estimated by amplification of reference gene primers within the assay. To quantify the absolute abundance of each unique TCRbeta CDR3 rearrangement, sequence reads were collapsed and filtered. For each sample, productive Simpson clonality was calculated by taking the square root of Simpson's diversity index across productive rearrangements. The immuneACCESS repertoire file appears here via TCRdb, limited to in-frame rearrangements. These files lack a portion of the clones; in checked studies, under half of the deficit traces to unresolved V genes, and the cause of the others is not known. From that table come the V and J calls and clone size; the DNA was used to work out D and trimming. The sample table contains 150,000 to 180,000 clones; only one count was recorded for about 90% of them. Roughly 0.54% of the sample comes from the top ten.

The receptor chain draws on TRBV28 and TRBJ2-7, with TRBD2 identical over 11 junction bases. The sequence derives from a man in his fifties with acute or convalescent COVID-19. The sequencing input was peripheral blood. The nucleotide sequence reads TGTGCCAGCAGCCTGGGACTAGCGGTCTACGAGCAGTACTTC. This codes for CASSLGLAVYEQYF.